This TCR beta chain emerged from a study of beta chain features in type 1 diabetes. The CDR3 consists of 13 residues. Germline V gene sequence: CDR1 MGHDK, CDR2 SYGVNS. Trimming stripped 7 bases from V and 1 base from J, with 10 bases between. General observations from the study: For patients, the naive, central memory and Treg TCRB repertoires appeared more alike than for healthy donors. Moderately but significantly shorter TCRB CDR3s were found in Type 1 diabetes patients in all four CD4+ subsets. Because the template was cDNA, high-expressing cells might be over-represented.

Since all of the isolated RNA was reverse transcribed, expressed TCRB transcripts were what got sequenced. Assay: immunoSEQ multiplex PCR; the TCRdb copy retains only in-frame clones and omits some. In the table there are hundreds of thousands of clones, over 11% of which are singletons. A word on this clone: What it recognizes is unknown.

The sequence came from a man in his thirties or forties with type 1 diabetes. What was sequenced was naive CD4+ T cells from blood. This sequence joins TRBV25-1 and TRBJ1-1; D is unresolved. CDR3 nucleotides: TGTGCCAGCACCGAACAGCCGAACACTGAAGCTTTCTTT. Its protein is CASTEQPNTEAFF. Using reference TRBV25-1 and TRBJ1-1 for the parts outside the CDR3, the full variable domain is EADIYQTPRYLVIGTGKKITLECSQTMGHDKMYWYQQDPGMELHLIHYSYGVNSTEKGDLSSESTVSRIRTEHFPLTLESARPSHTSQYLCASTEQPNTEAFFGQGTRLTVV.